The text below deals with one T cell receptor beta chain. No antigen is known for it. This sample is drawn from a study of T cell clonotyping in hematopoietic cell transplantation. This CDR3 spans 17 amino acids. Germline CDR1 reads MNHEY; CDR2 reads SMNVEV (reference sequence). V was clipped by 6 bases and J by 6 bases, with 24 bases between them. Here immunoSEQ multiplex PCR was the method, and the copy in TCRdb shows in-frame clones only, minus some. Counted here are more than 9,000 clones, around 93% occurring once; the ten biggest clones make up almost 0.8%. Study observations and caveats: After transplant, recipient diversity fell while pathologically expanded clonotypes grew through day 180. Without cell sorting, CD4 versus CD8 contributions remain unresolved.

This sequence joins TRBV27 and TRBJ1-5; possibly TRBD1 for D (6 bases). Sample: peripheral blood mononuclear cells. The sequence derives from a woman between 45 and 65 years old in good health. Some clones in this sample may be carry-over from other donors' samples. The CDR3 is CASSSLGGRGKSQPQHF. In nucleotides, the CDR3 is TGTGCCAGCAGCTCTTTAGGGGGGAGGGGCAAGTCTCAGCCCCAGCATTTT.